This TCR beta chain emerged from a study of identical twins. The germline V gene has CDR1 MDHEN and CDR2 SYDVKM. There are 15 residues in the CDR3. The V gene end was trimmed by 5 bases and the J gene end by 13 bases; junction bases not matched to a gene: 16. TCRdb ran MiXCR on the 5' RACE reads and lists one entry per CDR3 protein. The data hold 1.5 million to 2 million distinct CDR3 sequences, with around a third observed a single time. Points from the study as a whole: Invariant T cells like MAIT and iNKT could partly confound the zero-insertion analyses.

As concerns this clonotype: Its matching antigen is unknown.

This sequence originates from a newborn girl in good health. Sequencing input: cord blood. This chain joins TRBV28 and TRBJ2-4; 8 nucleotides line up with TRBD1. This chain's CDR3 is CASSLHRPTGEEQYF. The CDR3 coding sequence is TGTGCCAGCAGTCTCCACCGACCGACAGGGGAAGAGCAGTACTTC.